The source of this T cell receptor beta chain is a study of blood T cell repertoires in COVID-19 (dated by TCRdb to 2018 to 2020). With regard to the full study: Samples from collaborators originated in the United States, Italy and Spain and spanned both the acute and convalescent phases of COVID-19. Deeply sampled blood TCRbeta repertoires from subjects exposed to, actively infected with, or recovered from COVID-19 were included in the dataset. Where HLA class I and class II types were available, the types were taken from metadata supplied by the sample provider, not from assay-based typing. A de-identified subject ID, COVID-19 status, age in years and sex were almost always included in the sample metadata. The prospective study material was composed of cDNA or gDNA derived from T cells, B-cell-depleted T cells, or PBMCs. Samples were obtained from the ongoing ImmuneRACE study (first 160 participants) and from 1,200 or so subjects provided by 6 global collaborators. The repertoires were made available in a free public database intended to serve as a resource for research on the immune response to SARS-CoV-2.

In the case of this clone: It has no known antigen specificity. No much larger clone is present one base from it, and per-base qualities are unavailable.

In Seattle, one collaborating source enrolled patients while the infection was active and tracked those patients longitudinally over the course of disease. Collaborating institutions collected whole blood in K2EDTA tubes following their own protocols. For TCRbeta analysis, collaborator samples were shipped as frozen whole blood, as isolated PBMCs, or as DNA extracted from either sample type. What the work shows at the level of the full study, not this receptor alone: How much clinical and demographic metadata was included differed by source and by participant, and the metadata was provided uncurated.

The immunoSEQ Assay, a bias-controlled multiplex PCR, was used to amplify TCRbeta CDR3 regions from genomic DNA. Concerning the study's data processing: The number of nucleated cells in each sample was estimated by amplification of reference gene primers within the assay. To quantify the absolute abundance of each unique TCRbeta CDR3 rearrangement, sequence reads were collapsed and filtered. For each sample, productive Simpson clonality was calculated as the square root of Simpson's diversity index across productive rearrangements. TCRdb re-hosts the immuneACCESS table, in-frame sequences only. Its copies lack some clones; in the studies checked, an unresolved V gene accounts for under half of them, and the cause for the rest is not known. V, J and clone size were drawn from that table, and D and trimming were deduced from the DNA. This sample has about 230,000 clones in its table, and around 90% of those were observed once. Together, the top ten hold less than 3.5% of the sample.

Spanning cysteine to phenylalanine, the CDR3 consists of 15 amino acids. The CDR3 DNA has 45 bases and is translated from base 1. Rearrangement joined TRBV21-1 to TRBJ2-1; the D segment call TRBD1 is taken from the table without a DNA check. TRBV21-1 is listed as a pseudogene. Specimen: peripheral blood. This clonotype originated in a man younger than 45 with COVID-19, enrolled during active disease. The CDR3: CASSPTGTVNNEQFF. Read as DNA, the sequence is TGTGCCAGCAGTCCTACCGGGACAGTAAACAATGAGCAGTTCTTC.